The T cell receptor beta chain described here comes from a study of shared clonotypes between healthy human individuals. The CDR3 is 14 amino acids. Trimming removed 4 bases from V and 5 bases from J, with 15 bases in between. Looked up from germline, CDR1 is SGHVS and CDR2 is FQNEAQ. Concerning this clone: Its target is unknown.

Findings and caveats of the study: Clonotype sharing across a few donors was observed for around 4.8% of naive CD4 clonotypes.

The protocol was immunoSEQ multiplex PCR, while the TCRdb copy is restricted to in-frame clones and leaves out a portion. The table shows a few million clones, with about nine tenths occurring only once. V is TRBV7-8 and J is TRBJ2-7, with D possibly matching TRBD1 (6 bases). The sequenced sample was naive CD4+ T cells from PBMCs. This sample's subset: CD45RA+ positively selected. This sequence was found in a young man in good health. Some clones in this sample may be carry-over from other donors' samples. Written as DNA, the CDR3 is TGTGCCAGCAGCTCCAACAGGGAGTCAGACGAGCAGTACTTC. Translated: CASSSNRESDEQYF.